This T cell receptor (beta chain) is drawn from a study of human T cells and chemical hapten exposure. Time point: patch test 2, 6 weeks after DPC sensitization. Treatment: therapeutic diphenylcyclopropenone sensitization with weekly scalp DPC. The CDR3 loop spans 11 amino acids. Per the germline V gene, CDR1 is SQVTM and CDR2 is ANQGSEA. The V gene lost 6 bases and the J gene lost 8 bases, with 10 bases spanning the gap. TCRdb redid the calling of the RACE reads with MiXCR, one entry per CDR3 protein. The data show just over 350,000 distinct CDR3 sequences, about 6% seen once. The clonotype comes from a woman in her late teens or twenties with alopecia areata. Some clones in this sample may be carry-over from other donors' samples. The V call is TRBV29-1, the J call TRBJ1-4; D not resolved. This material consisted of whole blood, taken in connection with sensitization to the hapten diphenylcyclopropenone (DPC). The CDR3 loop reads CSVLVGEKLFF. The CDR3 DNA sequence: TGCAGCGTCCTGGTTGGCGAAAAACTGTTTTTT.